This record concerns one T cell receptor beta chain sequence. Antigen unknown. These data are taken from a study of OX40 agonist ivuxolimab in advanced cancers. Study-wide context: Patients were dosed intravenously with ivuxolimab at 0.01 to 10 mg/kg every 2 weeks.

Broader study findings: CD4+ T cells averaged fewer expanded clones than CD8+ T cells.

Profiled with immunoSEQ multiplex PCR; TCRdb holds only in-frame clones, not every one. The sample has some 50,000 clones; 83% are singletons. The V and J ends lost 1 base and 4 bases, in that order; junction bases with no gene match: 17. The germline V gene encodes CDR1 LGHNA and CDR2 YNFKEQ. The CDR3 spans 21 residues. The origin of this receptor is an adult with an advanced solid tumor such as melanoma, head and neck, liver or kidney cancer. The source material was CD4+ or CD8+ T cells sorted from blood, sampled in a trial of the OX40 agonist ivuxolimab. This chain joins TRBV4-2 and TRBJ2-2, with TRBD2 identical over 11 bases. The CDR3 region has the DNA TGTGCCAGCAGCCAAGGAGGGGGGGCCGTAGCTAGCGGGAGGATCACCGGGGAGCTGTTTTTT. Its protein is CASSQGGGAVASGRITGELFF.